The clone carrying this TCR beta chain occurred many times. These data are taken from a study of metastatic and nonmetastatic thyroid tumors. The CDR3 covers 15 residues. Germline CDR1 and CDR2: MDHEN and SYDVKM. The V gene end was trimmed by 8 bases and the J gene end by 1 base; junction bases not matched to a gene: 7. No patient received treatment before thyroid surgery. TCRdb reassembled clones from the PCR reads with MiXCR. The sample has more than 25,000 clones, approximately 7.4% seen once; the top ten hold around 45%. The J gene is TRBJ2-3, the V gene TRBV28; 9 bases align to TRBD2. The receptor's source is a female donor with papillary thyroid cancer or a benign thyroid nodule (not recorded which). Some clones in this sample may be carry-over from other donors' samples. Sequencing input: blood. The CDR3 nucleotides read TGTGCCAGCTGGCGGGGGGGGGCCGGCACAGATACGCAGTATTTT. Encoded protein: CASWRGGAGTDTQYF.